The next 10 T cell receptor beta chains were all read from a single sample in a study of blood T cell repertoires in COVID-19. Clones were read by immunoSEQ multiplex PCR, and TCRdb kept only the in-frame ones, dropping some. The sample holds about 180,000 clones, around 83% seen once. The specimen sequenced was PBMCs or T cells enriched from blood (not recorded which). The source of these receptors is a man in his forties who had recovered from COVID-19.

The rearrangement links TRBV20-1 to TRBJ2-3, with 9 bases lining up with TRBD2. The CDR3 has 14 amino acids. Germline V gene lookup returns CDR1 DFQATT and CDR2 SNEGSKA (reference sequence). J lost 9 bases, V lost 3 bases, and 10 bases had no gene match. The CDR3 nucleotides are TGCAGTGCTAGTAACCCGCGGGAGGGTTGGACGCAGTATTTT. Its protein is CSASNPREGWTQYF.

The chain combines TRBV30 with TRBJ1-2; D is possibly TRBD1 (5 bases). This CDR3 is 11 amino acids long. CDR1 GTSNPN and CDR2 SVGIG come from the germline V gene (reference sequence). The ends were cut back, 4 bases at V and 8 bases at J, with 11 bases in the middle. The CDR3 loop reads CAWTDKYGYTF. DNA of the CDR3: TGTGCCTGGACGGACAAGTACGGCTACACCTTC.

V and J are TRBV4-1 and TRBJ1-2; D uncertain. CDR3 size: 13 residues. Germline V CDR1 and CDR2: MGHRA, YSYEKL. Trimming shortened V by 4 bases and J by 1 base, and 7 bases separated the two germline ends. This CDR3 reads CASSPTVNYGYTF. The CDR3 region has the DNA TGCGCCAGCAGCCCTACTGTTAACTATGGCTACACCTTC.

This clone is a singleton in its sample. V is TRBV6-1 and J is TRBJ1-3; 10 nucleotides line up with TRBD1. This CDR3 has 17 residues. CDR1 and CDR2 (germline): MNHNS, SASEGT. The junction had 7 bases not matched to a gene; V was cut back by 3 bases and J by 2 bases. CDR3 in amino acids: CASSDLRQGAPGNTIYF. CDR3 bases: TGTGCCAGCAGTGATTTAAGACAGGGGGCGCCTGGAAACACCATATATTTT.

This chain links TRBV5-5 with TRBJ2-7; possibly TRBD1 for D (5 bases). The CDR3 spans 20 residues. The V gene lost 3 bases and the J gene lost 2 bases, with 30 bases spanning the gap. Germline-derived CDR1 and CDR2 are SGHKS and YYEKEE (reference sequence). The DNA for the CDR3 is TGTGCCAGCAGCTCCTTAACAGGTGCCTCGTTATACTTCTCCCCCTACGAGCAGTACTTC. It yields the protein CASSSLTGASLYFSPYEQYF.

V is TRBV27 and J is TRBJ1-4; weak D call: TRBD1 (6 bases). Per the germline V gene, CDR1 is MNHEY and CDR2 is SMNVEV (reference sequence). The CDR3 spans 13 residues. Trimming stripped 6 bases from V and 7 bases from J, with 12 bases between. CDR3 loop: CASSRDIGEKLFF. In nucleotides, the CDR3 is TGTGCCAGCAGCCGGGACATTGGTGAAAAACTGTTTTTT.

This chain connects TRBV13 to TRBJ1-1; the D gene is possibly TRBD1 (5 bases). Trimming shortened V by 8 bases and J by 0 bases, and 16 bases separated the two germline ends. The germline V gene has CDR1 PRHDT and CDR2 FYEKMQ (reference sequence). CDR3 length: 15 residues. The chain's CDR3 is CASRPGGDMNTEAFF. The DNA for the CDR3 is TGTGCCAGCCGCCCGGGGGGAGATATGAACACTGAAGCTTTCTTT.

This chain uses TRBV2 with TRBJ2-2; a possible D gene is TRBD2 (5 bases). The CDR3 loop spans 12 amino acids. From germline, CDR1 is SNHLY and CDR2 FYNNEI. Trimming pared 10 bases from V and 4 bases from J, leaving 10 bases between. The CDR3: CATRRGTGELFF. For the CDR3, the DNA is TGTGCCACGAGACGGGGCACCGGGGAGCTGTTTTTT.

The rearrangement joins TRBV13 to TRBJ2-5; D is uncertain. CDR3 length: 13 residues. Looked up from germline, CDR1 is PRHDT and CDR2 is FYEKMQ (reference sequence). Trimming pared 3 bases from V and 5 bases from J, leaving 10 bases between. The CDR3 region has the DNA TGTGCCAGCAGCTTCGCGTCGGTGGAGACCCAGTACTTC. Translating it yields CASSFASVETQYF.

The rearrangement joins TRBV6-4 to TRBJ2-2, with D perhaps TRBD2 (6 bases). V gave up 4 bases and J gave up 4 bases, with 10 bases separating them. Looked up from germline, CDR1 is MRHNA and CDR2 is SNTAGT. This CDR3 spans 14 amino acids. DNA for the CDR3: TGTGCCAGCAGTGCTGAGGAGGGCACCGGGGAGCTGTTTTTT. Protein: CASSAEEGTGELFF.